This T cell receptor (beta chain) was observed in a study of cytomegalovirus exposure and HLA in healthy donors. Study-wide findings and caveats: Analysis performed later found approximately 17,000 TCR beta sequences associated with HLA alleles at 0.05 false discovery rate.

CDR3 length: 13 amino acids. Germline-derived CDR1 and CDR2 are MNHEY and SVGAGI. V trimming: 5 bases; J trimming: 3 bases; junction bases outside the gene matches: 3. The table lists this clone with a count of one. Antigen unknown. PCR was performed using 60 Vbeta and 13 Jbeta primers. Assay used: immunoSEQ multiplex PCR; TCRdb lists only in-frame clones, some missing. Altogether roughly 150,000 clones are present, around 73% being singletons, with the ten largest covering approximately 1.5%. Sequencing input: PBMCs. The clonotype was recovered from a male donor in good health and CMV-seronegative. This chain joins TRBV6-5 and TRBJ1-2; 7 bases match TRBD1. The CDR3 loop reads CASSIQGYYGYTF. The CDR3 DNA is TGTGCCAGCAGTATACAGGGGTACTATGGCTACACCTTC.